Given below is one T cell receptor beta chain in context. Its specificity is not known. The data stem from a study of PD-1 blockade in mismatch repair-deficient tumors. Study observations and caveats: After pembrolizumab, tumor-resident clones rose rapidly, then generally contracted before radiologic responses.

This CDR3 comprises 11 residues. Germline V gene data show CDR1 as SGHRS and CDR2 as YFSETQ. V lost 3 bases, J lost 7 bases, and 5 bases lay in between. Sequencing was performed with immunoSEQ multiplex PCR; in TCRdb, only in-frame clones are kept and a portion is missing. The data hold under 9,500 clones, with approximately 88% observed a single time. Sample time point: 10-day in vitro stimulation with candidate neoantigen peptide 7. PCR or immunohistochemistry showed mismatch repair deficiency in every enrolled patient. Cells were stimulated approximately 10 days with each of several ELISpot-reactive neoantigens.

The TCR originated in an adult with mismatch repair-deficient cancer. This sample comprised cells cultured in vitro, obtained from a patient treated with pembrolizumab. This rearrangement joins TRBV5-1 to TRBJ1-5, with unresolved D. CDR3 in amino acids: CASSWAQPQHF. The DNA for the CDR3 is TGCGCCAGCAGCTGGGCACAGCCCCAGCATTTT.